These 28 T cell receptor beta chains were all obtained from the same sample, sequenced in a study of cytotoxic CD8 clonotypes in ibrutinib-treated CLL. Here immunoSEQ multiplex PCR was the method, and the copy in TCRdb shows in-frame clones only, minus some. The table shows some 140,000 clones, with about 91% occurring only once. This material consisted of PBMCs, taken after 12 months of ibrutinib treatment. Every receptor here comes from a human donor with chronic lymphocytic leukemia.

This chain's CDR3 is CASSLGTHGDEQFF. The CDR3 bases are TGCGCCAGCAGCTTGGGCACCCACGGCGATGAGCAGTTCTTC. The chain is built from TRBV5-1 and TRBJ2-1; D remains unclear. V dropped 0 bases and J dropped 8 bases, with 12 bases sitting between them. Germline V lookup: CDR1 SGHRS, CDR2 YFSETQ. The CDR3 extends over 14 amino acids.

The chain carries TRBV28 and TRBJ2-2, with 10 bases lining up with TRBD1. Losses at the gene ends were 4 bases for V and 10 bases for J; bases not matched to a gene: 9. This CDR3 has 15 residues. Germline values: CDR1 MDHEN, CDR2 SYDVKM. CDR3 residues: CASSSRDRGREELFF. CDR3 coding DNA: TGTGCCAGCAGTTCTCGGGACAGGGGCCGCGAGGAGCTGTTTTTT.

V is TRBV7-2 and J is TRBJ2-7; tentatively, D is TRBD1 or TRBD2 (5 bases each). CDR3 length: 14 residues. CDR1 and CDR2 (germline): SGHTA, FQGNSA. V dropped 3 bases and J dropped 4 bases, with 13 bases sitting between them. Written as DNA, the CDR3 is TGTGCCAGCAGCTTGGGACGGCAGGGATACGAGCAGTACTTC. It yields the protein CASSLGRQGYEQYF.

This chain links TRBV7-9 with TRBJ1-1, with D possibly matching TRBD1 (5 bases). The CDR3 is made up of 16 amino acids. Trimming cost V 5 bases and J 1 base, with 17 bases left between them. The germline CDR1 and CDR2 sequences are SEHNR and FQNEAQ (reference sequence). CDR3 residues: CASSSPQGSTNTEAFF. The CDR3 DNA sequence: TGTGCCAGCAGCAGCCCTCAGGGATCGACGAACACTGAAGCTTTCTTT.

The CDR3 DNA reads TGTGCCAGCAGTTTTGGGGGAGTGGGGGAGTTCTTC. This codes for CASSFGGVGEFF. This sequence joins TRBV28 and TRBJ2-1; D may correspond to TRBD1 or TRBD2 (5 bases each). CDR3 size: 12 residues. CDR1 is MDHEN and CDR2 is SYDVKM in the germline V gene. The V and J ends lost 3 bases and 14 bases respectively, with 14 bases between them.

This clone has only a few counts. CDR3 amino acids: CASSQTLYEQYF. For the CDR3, the DNA is TGTGCCAGCAGTCAAACCCTCTACGAGCAGTACTTC. The chain is built from TRBV27 and TRBJ2-7; D is undetermined. With 5 bases removed from V and 3 bases from J, the gap between germline ends came to 8 bases. CDR1 and CDR2 from the germline V gene are MNHEY and SMNVEV (reference sequence). This CDR3 is 12 amino acids long.

The chain employs TRBV2 and TRBJ2-1; D gene uncertain. The germline V gene has CDR1 SNHLY and CDR2 FYNNEI. The V end was cut by 4 bases, the J end by 5 bases, with 3 bases between. This CDR3 has 11 amino acids. The CDR3 DNA sequence: TGTGCCAGCAGTGCTAACAATGAGCAGTTCTTC. This gives the protein CASSANNEQFF. The full variable domain, rest sourced from reference TRBV2 and TRBJ2-1, is EPEVTQTPSHQVTQMGQEVILRCVPISNHLYFYWYRQILGQKVEFLVSFYNNEISEKSEIFDDQFSVERPDGSNFTLKIRSTKLEDSAMYFCASSANNEQFFGPGTRLTVL.

The chain links TRBV7-8 to TRBJ2-1, with 11 bases aligning to TRBD1. From germline, CDR1 is SGHVS and CDR2 FQNEAQ. J was trimmed by 8 bases and V by 3 bases; bases with no gene match: 6. CDR3 length: 15 amino acids. The CDR3 sequence: CASSFRDRGFDEQFF. Here the CDR3 DNA reads TGTGCCAGCAGCTTCCGGGACAGGGGGTTCGATGAGCAGTTCTTC.

This chain joins TRBV19 and TRBJ2-1; D is undetermined. The CDR3 sequence is 15 residues long. V lost 4 bases to trimming and J lost 5 bases, with 15 bases between them. Germline V lookup: CDR1 LNHDA, CDR2 SQIVND (reference sequence). For the CDR3, the DNA is TGTGCCAGTAGTAAATCAGGATTGACAAACAATGAGCAGTTCTTC. It yields the protein CASSKSGLTNNEQFF.

The chain joins TRBV7-9 to TRBJ2-1; D possibly matches TRBD1 or TRBD2 (5 bases each). V was trimmed by 7 bases and J by 9 bases, leaving 16 bases between them. The CDR3 is 13 residues long. From germline, CDR1 is SEHNR and CDR2 FQNEAQ (reference sequence). CDR3 coding DNA: TGTGCCAGCACCCCTGGGGGAGAAGGTGAGCAGTTCTTC. It encodes CASTPGGEGEQFF.

This chain uses TRBV9 with TRBJ1-3; D might be TRBD1 (6 bases). The V gene lost 0 bases and the J gene lost 4 bases, with 14 bases spanning the gap. Looked up from germline, CDR1 is SGDLS and CDR2 is YYNGEE. The CDR3 consists of 16 residues. The CDR3 region has the DNA TGTGCCAGCAGCGTAGATTTAGGGGGTCTCGGAAACACCATATATTTT. It is translated as CASSVDLGGLGNTIYF.

In this sample, this clone turned up once. The chain joins TRBV29-1 to TRBJ1-1; the D gene is possibly TRBD1 (6 bases). CDR1 and CDR2 (germline): SQVTM, ANQGSEA. The CDR3 totals 12 residues. The CDR3 region has the DNA TGCCAAGTCGAGGGGGGGAACACTGAAGCTTTCTTT. Protein product: CQVEGGNTEAFF.

The chain carries TRBV13 and TRBJ2-7; the match to TRBD2 covers 8 bases. Germline loops: CDR1 PRHDT, CDR2 FYEKMQ (reference sequence). The CDR3 has 16 residues. Trimming removed 5 bases from V and 0 bases from J; junction bases left unmatched: 9. CDR3 bases: TGTGCCAGCAGCGGTTTGACTAGCGAGAGCTCCTACGAGCAGTACTTC. Translating gives CASSGLTSESSYEQYF.

The V call is TRBV19, the J call TRBJ2-1; 14 positions agree with TRBD2. This CDR3 contains 19 residues. Per germline, CDR1 LNHDA and CDR2 SQIVND (reference sequence). J lost 6 bases, V lost 4 bases, and 14 bases had no gene match. This chain's CDR3 is CASSNRIVEGLAGVNEQFF. CDR3 bases: TGTGCCAGTAGTAACCGGATTGTAGAGGGACTAGCGGGAGTCAATGAGCAGTTCTTC.

The chain couples TRBV27 to TRBJ2-1; D tentatively reads TRBD1 or TRBD2 (5 bases each). V was pared by 6 bases and J by 15 bases, with 18 bases between. The length of the CDR3 is 12 residues. The germline V gene has CDR1 MNHEY and CDR2 SMNVEV (reference sequence). DNA of the CDR3: TGTGCCAGCAGCCCAGGGACCACCTGGGTGTTCTTC. Residues: CASSPGTTWVFF.

The rearrangement uses TRBV2 and TRBJ2-2, with 14 positions matching TRBD2. The germline V gene encodes CDR1 SNHLY and CDR2 FYNNEI. The V gene end was trimmed by 7 bases and the J gene end by 2 bases; junction bases not matched to a gene: 9. The CDR3 extends over 18 amino acids. CDR3 DNA sequence: TGTGCCAGCAAGTTGCGACTAGCGGGAGGGATTAACACCGGGGAGCTGTTTTTT. Amino acid sequence: CASKLRLAGGINTGELFF.

The V and J genes are TRBV28 and TRBJ1-1; the D is unclear. The length of the CDR3 is 14 residues. The V end lost 5 bases, the J end lost 2 bases, and 12 bases lay between the germline ends. Per germline, CDR1 MDHEN and CDR2 SYDVKM. As DNA, the CDR3 is TGTGCCAGCAGTGTCTTAGGGTTTAACACTGAAGCTTTCTTT. This gives the protein CASSVLGFNTEAFF.

The J gene is TRBJ2-7, the V gene TRBV28; TRBD2 matches 10 bases. V lost 4 bases to trimming and J lost 5 bases; unmatched junction nucleotides: 8. Germline V gene lookup returns CDR1 MDHEN and CDR2 SYDVKM. The CDR3 contains 15 residues. The CDR3 nucleotides are TGTGCCAGCAGTTCAACTAGCGGGGATACACACGAGCAGTACTTC. Translation: CASSSTSGDTHEQYF.

This clone has a single count. The chain couples TRBV7-9 to TRBJ1-5; TRBD1 aligns across 7 bases. V dropped 5 bases and J dropped 8; count of bases not matched to a gene: 6. The CDR3 spans 13 residues. CDR1 SEHNR and CDR2 FQNEAQ come from the germline V gene (reference sequence). CDR3 in amino acids: CASSPTGTEPQHF. The CDR3 region has the DNA TGTGCCAGCAGCCCGACAGGGACGGAGCCCCAGCATTTT.

Details on this clone: Other DNA sequences in the same sample also yield this CDR3. V usage is TRBV6-1 and J usage is TRBJ1-2; D unresolved. From germline, CDR1 is MNHNS and CDR2 SASEGT. There are 11 residues in the CDR3. The V gene lost 9 bases and the J gene lost 2 bases, with 7 bases spanning the gap. The CDR3 DNA is TGTGCCAGTTTTCTGAACTATGGCTACACCTTC. Protein: CASFLNYGYTF.

The J gene is TRBJ2-1, the V gene TRBV14; D unresolved. The germline V gene encodes CDR1 SGHDN and CDR2 FVKESK. This CDR3 spans 13 amino acids. The V end lost 0 bases, the J end lost 4 bases, and 4 bases lay between the germline ends. This CDR3 reads CASSQDRYNEQFF. The CDR3 DNA reads TGTGCCAGCAGCCAAGATAGATACAATGAGCAGTTCTTC. The whole variable domain, filled in from reference TRBV14 and TRBJ2-1, reads EAGVTQFPSHSVIEKGQTVTLRCDPISGHDNLYWYRRVMGKEIKFLLHFVKESKQDESGMPNNRFLAERTGGTYSTLKVQPAELEDSGVYFCASSQDRYNEQFFGPGTRLTVL.

J is TRBJ2-1 and V is TRBV29-1; TRBD1 matches 8 bases. CDR1 is SQVTM, CDR2 ANQGSEA, per germline. This CDR3 spans 16 amino acids. J gave up 3 bases and V 0 bases, and 7 bases lay outside the gene matches. For the CDR3, the DNA is TGCAGCGTTGAAGAGCCCCAGGGGGCAATCTACAATGAGCAGTTCTTC. It yields the protein CSVEEPQGAIYNEQFF.

The genes are TRBV4-1 and TRBJ2-7; 8 bases fit TRBD1. Germline trimming cut 0 bases from V and 1 base from J; bases unmatched to any gene: 5. The V gene's germline CDR1 is MGHRA and CDR2 YSYEKL. This CDR3 is 16 amino acids long. Here the CDR3 DNA reads TGCGCCAGCAGCCAAGATACAGGGGGAGCTTCCTACGAGCAGTACTTC. It encodes CASSQDTGGASYEQYF.

The rearrangement uses TRBV7-6 and TRBJ2-3; TRBD2 matches 11 bases. With V trimmed by 5 bases and J by 4 bases, 5 bases remained unmatched. Germline values: CDR1 SGHVS, CDR2 FNYEAQ. CDR3 length: 15 residues. CDR3 bases: TGTGCCAGCAGCCCCCTAGCGGGAGGCCCAGATACGCAGTATTTT. Protein product: CASSPLAGGPDTQYF.

The genes are TRBV27 and TRBJ2-7, with a weak D call TRBD1 (7 bases). This CDR3 comprises 15 residues. The V and J ends lost 4 bases and 1 base respectively, with 14 bases between them. Per germline, CDR1 MNHEY and CDR2 SMNVEV (reference sequence). CDR3 amino acids: CASSSDPGGSYEQYF. In DNA, the CDR3 is TGTGCCAGCAGTTCCGATCCAGGGGGGTCCTACGAGCAGTACTTC.

This chain links TRBV27 with TRBJ1-2; TRBD1 is a possible D gene (6 bases). The CDR3 loop spans 13 amino acids. Trimming shortened V by 10 bases and J by 1 base, and 13 bases separated the two germline ends. The germline V gene has CDR1 MNHEY and CDR2 SMNVEV (reference sequence). The CDR3 DNA reads TGTGCCACCCGGCGGGGGCTTAACTATGGCTACACCTTC. Its protein product is CATRRGLNYGYTF.

This chain joins TRBV11-3 and TRBJ1-5; D might be TRBD1 (5 bases). CDR1 is SGHNT, CDR2 YENEEA, per germline. There are 16 residues in the CDR3. V lost 2 bases and J lost 6, with 17 bases in between. This CDR3 is CASSLIGWGGVQPQHF. The CDR3 nucleotides are TGTGCCAGCAGCTTAATCGGCTGGGGGGGAGTTCAGCCCCAGCATTTT.

The rearrangement links TRBV18 to TRBJ2-3; 8 bases align to TRBD2. The CDR3 covers 17 residues. CDR1 and CDR2 (germline): KGHSH, LQKENI. The J segment lost 0 bases and the V segment lost 6 bases, leaving 11 bases of the junction unmatched. CDR3 loop: CASSPSPAGGSTDTQYF. The DNA of the CDR3 is TGTGCCAGCTCCCCCTCCCCCGCGGGAGGAAGCACAGATACGCAGTATTTT.